Each of the 19 T cell receptor beta chains below was sequenced from the same sample in a study of T cell responses to AZD1222 COVID-19 vaccine listed by TCRdb under 2021. Library construction relied on the immunoSEQ multiplex PCR assay. Drawn from immuneACCESS, this table holds only the in-frame rearrangements with V and J called that TCRdb kept. Clones are partly lost; checked studies trace under half to an unresolved V gene and leave the rest unexplained. The sample profile shows a few hundred thousand clones; approximately 93% of them were found once. The ten largest clones represent roughly 0.51% of the sample. The time point label here, explained by the study, means: baseline before first vaccination. Sequenced material: peripheral blood, taken on day 0 of AZD1222 vaccination. The receptors originated from an adult in good health.

Comments on this clone: This specimen includes other DNA sequences encoding the same CDR3. The chain has TRBV3-1 (or the pseudogene TRBV3-2) and TRBJ1-5; D call uncertain. Trimming left V 3 bases short and J 1 base short, with 7 bases between. Germline V gene data show CDR1 as LGHDT and CDR2 as YNNKEL (reference sequence). The CDR3 loop spans 14 amino acids. CDR3 sequence reads: CASSQTGSNQPQHF. The CDR3 DNA is TGTGCCAGCAGCCAGACGGGAAGCAATCAGCCCCAGCATTTT.

V usage is TRBV3-1 (or the pseudogene TRBV3-2) and J usage is TRBJ2-7; perhaps TRBD1 as D (6 bases). The CDR3 contains 14 residues. Germline CDR1 and CDR2: LGHDT and YNNKEL (reference sequence). Trimming took off 0 bases at V and 2 bases at J, with 8 bases between the two ends. The CDR3 region has the DNA TGTGCCAGCAGCCAAGATTACAGGGCCTACGAGCAGTACTTC. This encodes CASSQDYRAYEQYF.

J is TRBJ1-1 and V is TRBV3-1 (or the pseudogene TRBV3-2), with D unclear. With 3 bases removed from V and 1 base from J, the gap between germline ends came to 9 bases. Per germline, CDR1 LGHDT and CDR2 YNNKEL (reference sequence). This CDR3 is 14 amino acids long. CDR3 loop: CASSQAGSNTEAFF. The CDR3 DNA reads TGTGCCAGCAGCCAGGCAGGCTCGAACACTGAAGCTTTCTTT.

V is TRBV3-1 (or the pseudogene TRBV3-2) and J is TRBJ2-5; 8 bases fit TRBD2. Germline V gene sequence: CDR1 LGHDT, CDR2 YNNKEL (reference sequence). CDR3 length: 14 residues. The trim removed 7 bases at V and 1 base at J, leaving 5 bases unmatched. CDR3 sequence reads: CASTSLAGQETQYF. The CDR3, as DNA: TGTGCCAGCACTTCTCTAGCGGGCCAAGAGACCCAGTACTTC.

The genes are TRBV6-5 and TRBJ1-1; TRBD1 matches at 8 bases. Trimming cost V 2 bases and J 3 bases; bases outside gene matches: 5. Germline CDR1 reads MNHEY; CDR2 reads SVGAGI. The length of the CDR3 is 15 residues. CDR3 amino acids: CASSYAGGADTEAFF. The CDR3, as DNA: TGTGCCAGCAGTTACGCAGGGGGCGCGGACACTGAAGCTTTCTTT.

This clone showed up just a few times. V usage is TRBV11-3 and J usage is TRBJ2-7; D is undetermined. There are 14 residues in the CDR3. V was clipped by 1 base and J by 4 bases, with 11 bases between them. Germline-derived CDR1 and CDR2 are SGHNT and YENEEA. The CDR3 sequence is CASSLALRAYEQYF. The CDR3 DNA follows: TGTGCCAGCAGCTTAGCCCTTCGGGCTTACGAGCAGTACTTC.

The chain employs TRBV27 and TRBJ2-3; a weak D match, TRBD1 (6 bases). From germline, CDR1 is MNHEY and CDR2 SMNVEV (reference sequence). The CDR3 loop spans 16 amino acids. The V end was cut by 1 base, the J end by 0 bases, with 11 bases between. DNA of the CDR3: TGTGCCAGCAGTTTATTTGTTGGGGGCAGCACAGATACGCAGTATTTT. Translating it yields CASSLFVGGSTDTQYF.

V is TRBV2 and J is TRBJ1-3, with D hard to call. The V end was cut by 7 bases, the J end by 8 bases, with 12 bases between. The CDR3 loop spans 12 amino acids. The germline V gene encodes CDR1 SNHLY and CDR2 FYNNEI. CDR3 sequence (DNA): TGTGCCAGCACGTACTCCCGGGACACCATATATTTT. As protein: CASTYSRDTIYF. Based on the CDR3 plus reference TRBV2 and TRBJ1-3, the full variable domain is EPEVTQTPSHQVTQMGQEVILRCVPISNHLYFYWYRQILGQKVEFLVSFYNNEISEKSEIFDDQFSVERPDGSNFTLKIRSTKLEDSAMYFCASTYSRDTIYFGEGSWLTVV.

V gene TRBV5-1 combines with J gene TRBJ1-3; possible D gene TRBD1, 5 bases. CDR3 length equals 16 residues. From germline, CDR1 is SGHRS and CDR2 YFSETQ. The ends were cut back, 2 bases at V and 2 bases at J, with 14 bases in the middle. DNA for the CDR3: TGCGCCAGCAGCTTCGGCGGGGCCCTGCCTGGAAACACCATATATTTT. Protein: CASSFGGALPGNTIYF.

This clone was found once. This chain links TRBV19 with TRBJ1-3; the D gene is possibly TRBD1 (5 bases). Trimming stripped 7 bases from V and 0 bases from J, with 10 bases between. The CDR3 has 14 residues. Germline V gives CDR1 LNHDA, CDR2 SQIVND (reference sequence). The CDR3 reads CASTRTFSGNTIYF. The DNA of the CDR3 is TGTGCCAGTACCAGGACATTCTCTGGAAACACCATATATTTT.

As for this clone: Other nucleotide sequences from this sample produce the same CDR3. The gene calls are TRBV5-1 and TRBJ2-2, with a weak D call TRBD1 (6 bases). Germline CDR1 is SGHRS and CDR2 is YFSETQ. V was clipped by 3 bases and J by 3 bases, with 12 bases between them. The CDR3 covers 15 residues. The CDR3 coding sequence is TGCGCCAGCAGCTCCAGGGGTCGGGACACCGGGGAGCTGTTTTTT. Translated: CASSSRGRDTGELFF.

The chain recombines TRBV7-9 with TRBJ2-5; D ambiguous. Per the germline V gene, CDR1 is SEHNR and CDR2 is FQNEAQ (reference sequence). The CDR3 totals 15 residues. With 1 base removed from V and 3 bases from J, the gap between germline ends came to 12 bases. The CDR3 nucleotides are TGTGCCAGCAGCTTAGTTAACTCCGCGAAAGAGACCCAGTACTTC. Translated: CASSLVNSAKETQYF.

The gene calls are TRBV2 and TRBJ2-1; tentatively, D is TRBD2 (6 bases). Germline CDR1 SNHLY, CDR2 FYNNEI. V was shortened by 8 bases and J by 5 bases, with 16 bases between the two germline ends. The CDR3 consists of 14 residues. The CDR3 sequence: CASRGTPKDNEQFF. The CDR3, as DNA: TGTGCCAGCCGCGGGACTCCTAAGGACAATGAGCAGTTCTTC.

The rearrangement links TRBV28 to TRBJ1-5; the match to TRBD1 covers 9 bases. The CDR3 has 15 amino acids. V dropped 4 bases and J dropped 7; count of bases not matched to a gene: 8. The germline V gene encodes CDR1 MDHEN and CDR2 SYDVKM. DNA for the CDR3: TGTGCCAGCAGTTATTCGGGACAGGGTAAACAGCCCCAGCATTTT. This encodes CASSYSGQGKQPQHF.

This clone was seen only once. The gene calls are TRBV24-1 and TRBJ2-1; 16 bases line up with TRBD2. This CDR3 is built from 19 residues. The germline CDR1 and CDR2 sequences are KGHDR and SFDVKD. The V segment lost 4 bases and the J segment 8 bases; nucleotides outside the gene matches: 13. CDR3 loop: CATSESLGGTSGGGDEQFF. CDR3 DNA: TGTGCCACCAGTGAATCGCTCGGCGGGACTAGCGGGGGGGGTGATGAGCAGTTCTTC.

The chain couples TRBV28 to TRBJ1-6; 7 bases are shared with TRBD1. CDR1 and CDR2 (germline): MDHEN, SYDVKM. The CDR3 has 15 residues. Germline trimming cut 5 bases from V and 4 bases from J; bases unmatched to any gene: 5. CDR3 protein: CASSTGQAYNSPLHF. The CDR3 DNA reads TGTGCCAGCAGTACCGGACAGGCTTATAATTCACCCCTCCACTTT. Using reference TRBV28 and TRBJ1-6 for the parts outside the CDR3, the full variable domain is DVKVTQSSRYLVKRTGEKVFLECVQDMDHENMFWYRQDPGLGLRLIYFSYDVKMKEKGDIPEGYSVSREKKERFSLILESASTNQTSMYLCASSTGQAYNSPLHFGNGTRLTVT.

V gene TRBV28 combines with J gene TRBJ2-3; 7 bases are a match to TRBD1. Looked up from germline, CDR1 is MDHEN and CDR2 is SYDVKM. Trimming took 4 bases from V and 2 from J; bases not matched to a gene: 6. The CDR3 length is 15 residues. DNA of the CDR3: TGTGCCAGCAGTTCCGGGGACAGCCTCACAGATACGCAGTATTTT. Its protein is CASSSGDSLTDTQYF.

The genes are TRBV9 and TRBJ2-2; D is uncertain. This CDR3 comprises 14 residues. Trimming cost V 0 bases and J 1 base, with 4 bases left between them. CDR1 is SGDLS and CDR2 is YYNGEE in the germline V gene. CDR3 sequence reads: CASSVEGNTGELFF. The CDR3 bases are TGTGCCAGCAGCGTAGAGGGGAACACCGGGGAGCTGTTTTTT.

CDR3 DNA sequence: TGCGCCAGCAGCTCCCGACAGGGTGGGAATGAAAAACTGTTTTTT. As protein: CASSSRQGGNEKLFF. This chain connects TRBV5-1 to TRBJ1-4; 7 bases match TRBD1. The CDR3 spans 15 residues. Unmatched junction bases numbered 7, after V lost 3 bases and J lost 5 bases. Germline V lookup: CDR1 SGHRS, CDR2 YFSETQ.